Below, 12 T cell receptor beta chains from the same sample are listed, as sequenced in a study of blood T cells in healthy people across ages (dated by TCRdb to about 2015). Libraries came from 5' RACE. A second PCR of 7 to 11 cycles was run with a J-beta primer mix and a sample-barcoded 5' primer. Through fastp at Q25 and MiXCR, TCRdb rebuilt clones from the public reads, retaining in-frame beta chains. Identical CDR3 protein sequences are pooled into one entry, listed with their most common genes and DNA. The sample table lists over 1,500,000 distinct CDR3 sequences, 35% to 50% of them with a count of one. The top ten clonotypes cover approximately 22% of the sample. The sequenced material came from blood. The receptors derive from a human donor in good health.

This chain joins TRBV4-1 and TRBJ1-5, with D uncertain. CDR1 and CDR2 (germline): MGHRA, YSYEKL. The CDR3 contains 14 residues. Trimming shortened V by 0 bases and J by 4 bases, and 7 bases separated the two germline ends. The DNA for the CDR3 is TGCGCCAGCAGCCAAGAACGCCTTAATCAGCCCCAGCATTTT. Its protein product is CASSQERLNQPQHF.

This clonotype was counted between two and nine times. The genes are TRBV12-3 or TRBV12-4 and TRBJ1-1, with D hard to call. The CDR3 totals 10 residues. V gave up 6 bases and J gave up 7 bases, with 6 bases separating them. CDR3 amino acids: CASSNNEAFF. In nucleotides, the CDR3 is TGTGCCAGCAGCAATAATGAAGCTTTCTTT.

Only one count was recorded for this clonotype. CDR3: CASSLVGSGVQFF. CDR3 nucleotides: TGTGCCAGCAGCTTAGTAGGTTCAGGGGTGCAGTTCTTC. The chain carries TRBV7-2 and TRBJ2-1, with a tentative D call TRBD1 (6 bases). From germline, CDR1 is SGHTA and CDR2 FQGNSA. Trimming pared 1 base from V and 12 bases from J, leaving 13 bases between. The CDR3 contains 13 residues. Drawing the rest from reference TRBV7-2 and TRBJ2-1, the complete variable domain is GAGVSQSPSNKVTEKGKDVELRCDPISGHTALYWYRQSLGQGLEFLIYFQGNSAPDKSGLPSDRFSAERTGGSVSTLTIQRTQQEDSAVYLCASSLVGSGVQFFGPGTRLTVL.

This clonotype was seen once. This sequence joins TRBV7-3 and TRBJ2-1, with TRBD2 matching over 8 bases. The J segment lost 7 bases and the V segment lost 5 bases, leaving 10 bases of the junction unmatched. In germline, CDR1 is SGHTA, CDR2 FQGTGA. This CDR3 is built from 15 residues. Here the CDR3 DNA reads TGTGCCAGCAGCCCGACGGCGGGGGGTGGAAATGAGCAGTTCTTC. This encodes CASSPTAGGGNEQFF. Variable domain in full (rest from reference TRBV7-3 and TRBJ2-1): GAGVSQTPSNKVTEKGKYVELRCDPISGHTALYWYRQSLGQGPEFLIYFQGTGAADDSGLPNDRFFAVRPEGSVSTLKIQRTERGDSAVYLCASSPTAGGGNEQFFGPGTRLTVL.

This clonotype appeared a few times. The CDR3 sequence: CASRRGGTGEQYF. DNA for the CDR3: TGTGCCAGCAGAAGAGGGGGCACGGGCGAGCAGTACTTC. The chain recombines TRBV25-1 with TRBJ2-7, with TRBD1 matching over 7 bases. CDR3 size: 13 residues. Trimming cost V 6 bases and J 6 bases; bases outside gene matches: 8. CDR1 is MGHDK and CDR2 is SYGVNS in the germline V gene.

This chain connects TRBV4-3 to TRBJ1-2; tentatively, D is TRBD1 (5 bases). The germline V gene has CDR1 LGHNA and CDR2 YSLEER. This CDR3 spans 13 amino acids. Trimming removed 3 bases from V and 4 bases from J, with 9 bases in between. Written as DNA, the CDR3 is TGCGCCAGCAGCCAGAGGGGTTTCTATGGCTACACCTTC. Translating gives CASSQRGFYGYTF.

There are a few counts of this clonotype. The chain couples TRBV6-1 to TRBJ2-1; D is uncertain. From germline, CDR1 is MNHNS and CDR2 SASEGT. This CDR3 has 11 residues. The V gene lost 1 base and the J gene lost 11 bases, with 6 bases spanning the gap. The CDR3 nucleotides are TGTGCCAGCAGTGAAGTCAAGAAGCAGTTCTTC. Translated, it gives CASSEVKKQFF.

This rearrangement joins TRBV14 to TRBJ2-3; no definite D call. The CDR3 has 12 amino acids. Germline CDR1 SGHDN, CDR2 FVKESK. V lost 5 bases to trimming and J lost 8 bases, with 11 bases between them. The DNA of the CDR3 is TGTGCCAGCAGCTACGGTGAGGCTACGCAGTATTTT. This gives the protein CASSYGEATQYF.

The V and J genes are TRBV27 and TRBJ1-1; no clear D gene. This CDR3 has 13 amino acids. Trimming took 10 bases from V and 0 from J, leaving 12 bases between them. Germline V gene sequence: CDR1 MNHEY, CDR2 SMNVEV (reference sequence). The chain's CDR3 is CATGRALNTEAFF. The CDR3, as DNA: TGTGCCACCGGGAGGGCCTTGAACACTGAAGCTTTCTTT.

The rearrangement links TRBV7-9 to TRBJ2-5; TRBD2 matches 7 bases. V dropped 5 bases and J dropped 1; count of bases not matched to a gene: 10. Germline V gene sequence: CDR1 SEHNR, CDR2 FQNEAQ (reference sequence). This CDR3 region has 16 residues. The CDR3 spells CASSPERGEIQETQYF. The CDR3 nucleotides read TGTGCCAGCAGCCCCGAGCGGGGAGAGATCCAAGAGACCCAGTACTTC.

The sample holds a few counts of this clonotype. This chain links TRBV2 with TRBJ2-5; 11 positions agree with TRBD2. Germline V CDR1 and CDR2: SNHLY, FYNNEI. This CDR3 region has 16 residues. Losses at the gene ends were 6 bases for V and 5 bases for J; bases not matched to a gene: 11. The CDR3 coding sequence is TGTGCCAGCAGAACTAGCGGGGGAACCGGTGTGGAGACCCAGTACTTC. Translation: CASRTSGGTGVETQYF.

The rearrangement uses TRBV5-6 and TRBJ1-1, with a tentative D call TRBD1 (6 bases). V was pared by 0 bases and J by 4 bases, with 10 bases between. This CDR3 is built from 14 residues. Germline V gives CDR1 SGHDT, CDR2 YYEEEE. The DNA of the CDR3 is TGTGCCAGCAGCTTGGTAGACAGGTCCACTGAAGCTTTCTTT. It encodes CASSLVDRSTEAFF.